The subject of this entry is one T cell receptor beta chain. As originally analysed: Counts of nucleated cells, estimated from reference gene primer amplification, were obtained. Assay: immunoSEQ multiplex PCR; the TCRdb copy retains only in-frame clones and omits some. V, J and clone size are those of that table, while D and trimming were read from the DNA. The sample has hundreds of thousands of clones, less than 85% seen once. V was pared by 6 bases and J by 0 bases, with 11 bases between. This CDR3 comprises 14 residues. The germline CDR1 and CDR2 sequences are KGHSH and LQKENI. This entry is derived from a study of blood T cell repertoires in COVID-19.

The sequenced material came from peripheral blood. The clonotype comes from a woman over 75 with active or convalescent COVID-19. V usage is TRBV18 and J usage is TRBJ1-2, with D maybe TRBD1 (6 bases). Here the CDR3 DNA reads TGTGCCAGCTCGGAGGACAGATCTAACTATGGCTACACCTTC. Its protein product is CASSEDRSNYGYTF.